Below are 32 T cell receptor beta chains sequenced from a single sample in a study of T cell clones after liver transplantation. Data came from immunoSEQ multiplex PCR; TCRdb stores just in-frame clones and leaves some out. The table records 75,000 to 95,000 clones, approximately 82% of them present only once. The sample was CD4+ T cells from blood, taken at the 22-month timepoint. These receptors were taken from a human patient who received a liver transplant. T cells may partly derive from the graft donor.

This clone appeared a single time. V is TRBV19 and J is TRBJ2-2; the match to TRBD1 covers 8 bases. Trimming cost V 2 bases and J 6 bases; bases outside gene matches: 8. The CDR3 extends over 16 amino acids. Germline V gene sequence: CDR1 LNHDA, CDR2 SQIVND (reference sequence). The chain's CDR3 is CASSIRGRGLAGELFF. In DNA, the CDR3 is TGTGCCAGTAGTATACGTGGCAGGGGGCTAGCCGGGGAGCTGTTTTTT.

The gene calls are TRBV28 and TRBJ2-2; maybe TRBD1 (6 bases). Trimming stripped 5 bases from V and 4 bases from J, with 17 bases between. Germline V gene sequence: CDR1 MDHEN, CDR2 SYDVKM. The length of the CDR3 is 16 residues. The CDR3 DNA reads TGTGCCAGCAGTCGAGCTAAACAGGGTATCACCGGGGAGCTGTTTTTT. It codes for CASSRAKQGITGELFF.

The chain combines TRBV7-9 with TRBJ1-1, with 8 bases matching TRBD1. Germline CDR1 reads SEHNR; CDR2 reads FQNEAQ (reference sequence). CDR3 length: 15 residues. J gave up 3 bases and V 3 bases, and 6 bases lay outside the gene matches. CDR3 sequence reads: CASSFYSGGDTEAFF. The CDR3 nucleotides are TGTGCCAGCAGCTTTTATTCAGGGGGCGACACTGAAGCTTTCTTT.

This clone was observed a few times. The rearrangement links TRBV7-2 to TRBJ2-7, with TRBD1 as a possible D gene (6 bases). V dropped 5 bases and J dropped 5 bases, with 22 bases sitting between them. The germline CDR1 and CDR2 sequences are SGHTA and FQGNSA. This CDR3 region has 16 residues. The CDR3 sequence is CASSPRDTSQGNEQYF. DNA of the CDR3: TGTGCCAGCAGCCCAAGGGACACCAGTCAAGGGAACGAGCAGTACTTC.

The CDR3 DNA reads TGTGCCAGTAGTATTCGAGCGGGGCTCGGGGGCTACACCTTC. Encoded protein: CASSIRAGLGGYTF. The rearrangement links TRBV19 to TRBJ1-2; D possibly corresponds to TRBD1 (5 bases). The CDR3 covers 14 residues. Looked up from germline, CDR1 is LNHDA and CDR2 is SQIVND (reference sequence). The V and J ends lost 3 bases and 8 bases respectively, with 16 bases between them. The entire variable domain, with the rest obtained from reference TRBV19 and TRBJ1-2, is as follows: DGGITQSPKYLFRKEGQNVTLSCEQNLNHDAMYWYRQDPGQGLRLIYYSQIVNDFQKGDIAEGYSVSREKKESFPLTVTSAQKNPTAFYLCASSIRAGLGGYTFGSGTRLTVV.

The chain couples TRBV7-3 to TRBJ2-7; 8 bases map to TRBD1. This CDR3 has 15 residues. CDR1 SGHTA and CDR2 FQGTGA come from the germline V gene. V lost 0 bases to trimming and J lost 3 bases; unmatched junction nucleotides: 4. The CDR3 region has the DNA TGTGCCAGCAGCTTAACCGGGACAGGATACTACGAGCAGTACTTC. Translating gives CASSLTGTGYYEQYF.

This clone occurred once. This chain connects TRBV7-9 to TRBJ2-6; D gene uncertain. In germline, CDR1 is SEHNR, CDR2 FQNEAQ (reference sequence). This CDR3 region has 17 residues. V was pared by 4 bases and J by 0 bases, with 13 bases between. The CDR3 DNA reads as TGTGCCAGCAGCTACGCCCTAAAGAGCTCTGGGGCCAACGTCCTGACTTTC. This gives the protein CASSYALKSSGANVLTF.

This clone was found once. One end of the junction fails to match germline, which may point to a read error. This chain joins TRBV5-4 and TRBJ2-7; 12 bases fit TRBD2. This CDR3 spans 15 amino acids. Per germline, CDR1 SGHNT and CDR2 YYREEE (reference sequence). CDR3 DNA: TGTGCCAGCAGCTTGAGCAGGGCTAGCGGGAGGGCGGAAGCCTTC. Translation: CASSLSRASGRAEAF.

V and J are TRBV11-3 and TRBJ1-1, with a weak D call TRBD1 (5 bases). Trimming pared 3 bases from V and 4 bases from J, leaving 9 bases between. The CDR3 runs 13 residues. The germline V gene has CDR1 SGHNT and CDR2 YENEEA. The CDR3 DNA reads TGTGCCAGCAGCTTGTGGGGGGGCACTGAAGCTTTCTTT. Translation: CASSLWGGTEAFF.

V gene TRBV11-2 combines with J gene TRBJ2-5; D uncertain. Germline-derived CDR1 and CDR2 are SGHAT and FQNNGV. Trimming took 5 bases from V and 2 from J, leaving 6 bases between them. This CDR3 is built from 12 residues. CDR3: CASSLQQETQYF. For the CDR3, the DNA is TGTGCCAGCAGCCTGCAACAAGAGACCCAGTACTTC.

The CDR3 reads CASSLMLEARQFF. The CDR3 DNA reads as TGTGCCAGCAGCTTAATGTTGGAGGCTCGGCAGTTCTTC. The rearrangement joins TRBV11-3 to TRBJ2-1, with TRBD2 as a possible D gene (5 bases). Between the trimmed V and J ends, which lost 2 bases and 12 bases, there was a span of 14 bases. The germline CDR1 and CDR2 sequences are SGHNT and YENEEA. The CDR3 runs 13 residues.

This chain uses TRBV14 with TRBJ2-5; D may correspond to TRBD1 or TRBD2 (7 bases each). V dropped 5 bases and J dropped 5 bases, with 33 bases sitting between them. Germline V CDR1 and CDR2: SGHDN, FVKESK. This CDR3 has 20 amino acids. Written as DNA, the CDR3 is TGTGCCAGCAGCTCCACCCTGGGAGGGGGCGCGTTATTCTTCATGGAGACCCAGTACTTC. Translating gives CASSSTLGGGALFFMETQYF.

This rearrangement joins TRBV6-6 to TRBJ1-2, with D unclear. V gave up 5 bases and J gave up 6 bases, with 13 bases separating them. Germline lookup yields CDR1 MNHNY and CDR2 SVGAGI (reference sequence). The CDR3 is made up of 13 amino acids. CDR3 sequence reads: CASSPREEHGYTF. Written as DNA, the CDR3 is TGTGCCAGCAGTCCCCGTGAAGAGCATGGCTACACCTTC.

The chain joins TRBV21-1 to TRBJ2-1; TRBD1 is the table's D call and was not checked against the DNA. TRBV21-1 is classified as a pseudogene. The CDR3 extends over 15 amino acids. The CDR3 is CASSIRDISHNEQFF. CDR3 bases: TGTGCCAGCAGCATCCGGGACATCTCTCACAATGAGCAGTTCTTC.

The genes are TRBV6-5 and TRBJ1-2; D gene ambiguous. The CDR3 sequence is 13 residues long. Germline loops: CDR1 MNHEY, CDR2 SVGAGI. V was cut by 2 bases and J by 2 bases, with 6 bases left in between. CDR3: CASSYRQNYGYTF. CDR3 nucleotide sequence: TGTGCCAGCAGTTACAGGCAAAACTATGGCTACACCTTC.

The chain combines TRBV18 with TRBJ1-5; D might be TRBD1 (5 bases). Per germline, CDR1 KGHSH and CDR2 LQKENI. The germline V and J ends were trimmed by 5 bases and 7 bases, with 12 bases remaining between them. This CDR3 spans 13 amino acids. CDR3 sequence: CASSEDSSQPQHF. The CDR3 coding sequence is TGTGCCAGCTCAGAAGACAGCTCCCAGCCCCAGCATTTT.

There are a few counts of this clone. The rearrangement joins TRBV6-6 to TRBJ1-2; 8 bases line up with TRBD1. This CDR3 comprises 11 residues. Germline lookup yields CDR1 MNHNY and CDR2 SVGAGI (reference sequence). V shed 10 bases and J 5 bases; nucleotides not matched to a gene: 3. The CDR3 is CATRQGYGYTF. CDR3 bases: TGTGCCACCCGACAGGGGTATGGCTACACCTTC.

The V and J genes are TRBV28 and TRBJ1-2, with D hard to call. This CDR3 has 14 amino acids. Germline CDR1 and CDR2: MDHEN and SYDVKM. The V and J ends lost 7 bases and 4 bases respectively, with 16 bases between them. CDR3 bases: TGTGCCAGCAACGTCCAACTCGGTGCCTATGGCTACACCTTC. Amino acids: CASNVQLGAYGYTF.

J is TRBJ2-3 and V is TRBV5-1, with TRBD2 matching over 11 bases. CDR3 length equals 16 residues. Per the germline V gene, CDR1 is SGHRS and CDR2 is YFSETQ. V shed 0 bases, J shed 3 bases, and the junction held 3 bases outside the gene matches. In nucleotides, the CDR3 is TGCGCCAGCAGCTTGGTAGCGGGAGGGGGAACAGATACGCAGTATTTT. Protein product: CASSLVAGGGTDTQYF.

V is TRBV6-5 and J is TRBJ2-1; weak D call: TRBD1 (8 bases). V lost 5 bases, J lost 5 bases, and 16 bases lay in between. This CDR3 contains 15 residues. Germline V gene lookup returns CDR1 MNHEY and CDR2 SVGAGI. The CDR3 sequence: CASSRTGSGDNEQFF. CDR3 DNA: TGTGCCAGCAGTAGGACAGGGAGCGGGGACAATGAGCAGTTCTTC.

This rearrangement joins TRBV5-5 to TRBJ2-1, with TRBD2 matching 10 bases. CDR3 length: 15 residues. The ends lost 4 bases at V and 2 bases at J; junction bases unmatched: 3. Per germline, CDR1 SGHKS and CDR2 YYEKEE (reference sequence). In nucleotides, the CDR3 is TGTGCCAGCAGCCTAGCGGGAGACGCCTACAATGAGCAGTTCTTC. It is translated as CASSLAGDAYNEQFF.

The chain uses TRBV20-1 and TRBJ2-2; D remains ambiguous. V lost 3 bases to trimming and J lost 5 bases, with 4 bases between them. Germline lookup yields CDR1 DFQATT and CDR2 SNEGSKA (reference sequence). The CDR3 has 11 amino acids. CDR3 sequence reads: CSASKTGELFF. CDR3 sequence (DNA): TGCAGTGCTAGTAAGACCGGGGAGCTGTTTTTT.

This chain joins TRBV10-3 and TRBJ2-3, with D hard to call. This CDR3 has 15 amino acids. Trimming removed 6 bases at V and 6 bases at J, with 19 bases between. Looked up from germline, CDR1 is ENHRY and CDR2 is SYGVKD. The CDR3 region has the DNA TGTGCCATCAGCCCCTTTTCTCTACGCCAGGATACGCAGTATTTT. Its translation: CAISPFSLRQDTQYF.

The rearrangement joins TRBV7-2 to TRBJ1-3, with no clear D. Germline-derived CDR1 and CDR2 are SGHTA and FQGNSA. The CDR3 contains 15 residues. V gave up 3 bases and J gave up 0 bases, with 9 bases separating them. CDR3 nucleotide sequence: TGTGCCAGCAGCTTCTCCCCGGGCTCTGGAAACACCATATATTTT. Translating gives CASSFSPGSGNTIYF.

This clone was found once. The rearrangement links TRBV7-2 to TRBJ1-3; D not resolved. V was pared by 3 bases and J by 2 bases, with 5 bases between. Germline V lookup: CDR1 SGHTA, CDR2 FQGNSA. CDR3 length equals 13 residues. This chain's CDR3 is CASSFSTGNTIYF. The CDR3 DNA is TGTGCCAGCAGCTTCAGTACTGGAAACACCATATATTTT.

DNA of the CDR3: TGTGCCAGCAGCTTAGATAGGGGCACAGATACGCAGTATTTT. This gives the protein CASSLDRGTDTQYF. The chain uses TRBV11-2 and TRBJ2-3; no definite D call. V was clipped by 0 bases and J by 1 base, with 5 bases between them. The CDR3 contains 14 residues. Germline CDR1 is SGHAT and CDR2 is FQNNGV.

Regarding this clone: A read error may account for a junction end that differs from germline. The V gene is TRBV7-7, the J gene TRBJ2-3; TRBD1 agrees at 7 bases. CDR1 SSHAT and CDR2 FNYEAQ come from the germline V gene (reference sequence). There are 13 residues in the CDR3. The CDR3 sequence: CASSLDRADTQYF. CDR3 in DNA: TGTGCTAGCAGCTTAGACAGGGCGGATACGCAGTATTTT. Based on the CDR3 plus reference TRBV7-7 and TRBJ2-3, the full variable domain is GAGVSQSPRYKVTKRGQDVTLRCDPISSHATLYWYQQALGQGPEFLTYFNYEAQPDKSGLPSDRFSAERPEGSISTLTIQRTEQRDSAMYRCASSLDRADTQYFGPGTRLTVL.

The V and J genes are TRBV5-6 and TRBJ2-5; 7 bases are shared with TRBD2. V trimming: 1 base; J trimming: 4 bases; junction bases outside the gene matches: 7. CDR3 length: 15 residues. CDR1 is SGHDT and CDR2 is YYEEEE in the germline V gene. The CDR3 here is CASSLLGGGGETQYF. Here the CDR3 DNA reads TGTGCCAGCAGCTTGCTCGGCGGGGGTGGAGAGACCCAGTACTTC.

This chain joins TRBV5-8 and TRBJ2-5; no definite D call. Per the germline V gene, CDR1 is SGHTS and CDR2 is YDEGEE. Trimming left V 5 bases short and J 1 base short, with 15 bases between. The CDR3 sequence is 15 residues long. The CDR3, as DNA: TGTGCCAGCAGTTTTCTAGGAGTAGTCCAAGAGACCCAGTACTTC. Its translation: CASSFLGVVQETQYF.

The rearrangement joins TRBV19 to TRBJ1-5; D is unclear. Germline CDR1 LNHDA, CDR2 SQIVND (reference sequence). Deletions cut 3 bases from V and 8 bases from J, with 11 bases between. The CDR3 covers 13 residues. This CDR3 reads CASSISGGEPQHF. CDR3 bases: TGTGCCAGTAGTATCTCCGGCGGAGAGCCCCAGCATTTT.

The chain couples TRBV5-4 to TRBJ1-3; D uncertain. The CDR3 covers 14 residues. The germline V and J ends were trimmed by 0 bases and 2 bases, with 6 bases remaining between them. Per germline, CDR1 SGHNT and CDR2 YYREEE (reference sequence). The CDR3 coding sequence is TGTGCCAGCAGCTTGGCTGGGGCTGGAAACACCATATATTTT. Its translation is CASSLAGAGNTIYF.

This clone was detected only a few times. CDR3 nucleotides: TGTGCCAGCAGCAAGACTAGCGGATCGACCGGGGAGCTGTTTTTT. This codes for CASSKTSGSTGELFF. This chain uses TRBV7-3 with TRBJ2-2, with TRBD2 matching over 9 bases. Trimming took 5 bases from V and 5 from J; bases not matched to a gene: 6. Germline lookup yields CDR1 SGHTA and CDR2 FQGTGA. The CDR3 sequence is 15 residues long.